This TCR beta chain was captured in a study of blood T cell repertoires in COVID-19 (TCRdb year 2020). The study in broad terms: The collaborator samples originated in the United States, Italy and Spain and spanned the acute and convalescent phases of COVID-19. The material from the prospective study consisted of cDNA or gDNA derived from T cells, B-cell-depleted T cells, or PBMCs. A freely available public database, intended as a resource for researchers studying the immune response to SARS-CoV-2, is where the repertoires were released. Samples came from the ongoing ImmuneRACE study (first 160 participants) plus 1,254 subjects from 6 global collaborators. The dataset comprised deeply sampled blood TCRbeta repertoires from subjects exposed to, actively infected with, or recovered from COVID-19. HLA class I and class II types, where available, came from metadata supplied by the sample provider rather than from assay-based typing. Nearly every sample came with metadata listing a de-identified subject ID, COVID-19 status, age in years and sex. Paper-wide results and their limitations: Clinical and demographic metadata were provided uncurated, with the amount varying by source and participant.

V is cut back by 2 bases and J by 6 bases, with 5 bases in the junction unmatched. CDR1 is given as PRHDT and CDR2 as FYEKMQ, both from the germline V gene (reference sequence). Its CDR3 holds 15 amino acids, cysteine through phenylalanine. The sequence is cut down to CDR3 DNA, 45 bases in frame from base 1. TCRbeta CDR3 regions were amplified from genomic DNA using the immunoSEQ Assay, a bias-controlled multiplex PCR. The original methods were these. Within the assay, amplification of reference gene primers was used to estimate how many nucleated cells each sample contained. To quantify the absolute abundance of each unique TCRbeta CDR3 rearrangement, sequence reads were collapsed and filtered. Productive Simpson clonality was computed per sample as the square root of Simpson's diversity index over productive rearrangements. As stored in TCRdb, this immuneACCESS dataset retains in-frame rearrangements with V and J assigned. A fraction of the clones does not appear; measured against another copy, unresolved V genes explain less than half of the discrepancy, and the remainder lacks a known reason. V, J and clone size were drawn from that table, and D and trimming were deduced from the DNA. This sample gives tens of thousands of clones in total; approximately 82% of them show up just once. Of the sample, under 7.5% is held by the ten largest clones.

Each collaborating institution followed its own protocols to collect whole blood in K2EDTA tubes. For TCRbeta analysis, collaborator samples were shipped as frozen whole blood, as isolated PBMCs, or as DNA extracted from either sample type. Turning to this clone: Its antigen is not yet known. No base quality information exists; no much larger clone differs at one position.

The chain was built from TRBV13 and TRBJ1-4; the central 8 bases match TRBD1. Source material: peripheral blood. The sequence was obtained from a man aged 50 to 59 with active or convalescent COVID-19. The DNA sequence is TGTGCCAGCAGCTTAAACAGGGGGACCCATGAAAAACTGTTTTTT. Its product reads: CASSLNRGTHEKLFF. The full variable domain, completed from the reference TRBV13 and TRBJ1-4 proteins outside the CDR3, reads AAGVIQSPRHLIKEKRETATLKCYPIPRHDTVYWYQQGPGQDPQFLISFYEKMQSDKGSIPDRFSAQQFSDYHSELNMSSLELGDSALYFCASSLNRGTHEKLFFGSGTQLSVL.